This T cell receptor beta chain was obtained from a study of T cells in Graves' hyperthyroidism and ophthalmopathy. Findings of the study overall: Among thyroid clonotypes expanded above 0.001, most also appeared in blood. Ophthalmopathy was model-predicted a median around seven months pre-onset.

V was pared by 7 bases and J by 2 bases, with 17 bases between. The germline V gene has CDR1 SGHTA and CDR2 FQGNSA. The length of the CDR3 is 15 residues. This clonotype occurred many times. The antigen remains unidentified. Patients aged 18 to 65 had newly diagnosed hyperthyroidism that had lasted under 2 months. RNA transcripts gave rise to amplified TCR beta CDR3 regions. The HTBI primer set drove a first-round RT-PCR of the TCR CDR3. TCRdb recomputed calls from the multiplex PCR reads with MiXCR, one row per CDR3 protein. The sample comprises about 420,000 distinct CDR3 sequences, less than 20% of which are singletons, and around 7% rests with the top ten.

This receptor was taken from a young woman with Graves' hyperthyroidism. The chain employs TRBV7-2 and TRBJ2-5; D is possibly TRBD1 (5 bases). Sequenced sample: blood. Written as DNA, the CDR3 is TGTGCCAGCATCCAAAGGGTAGGGGTACAAGAGACCCAGTACTTC. Protein product: CASIQRVGVQETQYF.